This T cell receptor beta chain derives from a study of cytomegalovirus exposure and HLA in healthy donors. Germline CDR1 and CDR2: LGHNA and YSLEER. V lost 0 bases to trimming and J lost 6 bases, with 20 bases between them. The CDR3 has 18 residues. The study ran its PCR with 60 Vbeta and 13 Jbeta primers. The assay was immunoSEQ multiplex PCR, and TCRdb's table has in-frame clones only and misses some. The sample consists of about 130,000 clones, roughly 72% of them appearing once. This chain connects TRBV4-3 to TRBJ2-2; the D gene is possibly TRBD2 (6 bases). The clonotype originates from a male donor in good health and CMV-seronegative. The sample consisted of PBMCs. The CDR3 reads CASSQDFVSQGGSGELFF. The CDR3, as DNA: TGCGCCAGCAGCCAAGATTTCGTATCTCAGGGAGGATCCGGGGAGCTGTTTTTT.